Below, 24 T cell receptor beta chains from the same sample are listed, as sequenced in a study of memory CD4+ T cells and cytomegalovirus serostatus. The sort gate was single viable CD3+CD4+CD8-CD45RO+ cells for memory CD4+ T cells. Assay: immunoSEQ multiplex PCR; the TCRdb copy retains only in-frame clones and omits some. The profile shows around 88,000 clones, around 80% of them singletons. Sequenced sample: memory CD4+ T cells from blood. These receptors originate from an adult in good health and CMV-seropositive.

This rearrangement joins TRBV7-3 to TRBJ2-1; 11 bases are a match to TRBD2. Germline CDR1 reads SGHTA; CDR2 reads FQGTGA. The CDR3 is 18 amino acids. V shed 2 bases and J 7 bases; nucleotides not matched to a gene: 13. The CDR3 spells CASSLGPLLAGEKNEQFF. CDR3 nucleotides: TGTGCCAGCAGCTTAGGACCCCTACTAGCGGGAGAGAAGAATGAGCAGTTCTTC.

V and J are TRBV29-1 and TRBJ1-4, with TRBD1 as a possible D gene (6 bases). The germline V gene has CDR1 SQVTM and CDR2 ANQGSEA. V was clipped by 6 bases and J by 2 bases, with 7 bases between them. The CDR3 runs 12 residues. Here the CDR3 DNA reads TGCAGCGTGCAGGGGACTAATGAAAAACTGTTTTTT. Translated: CSVQGTNEKLFF.

The CDR3 loop is CASSATGGTNEKLFF. The CDR3 DNA follows: TGTGCCAGTAGTGCGACAGGGGGAACTAATGAAAAACTGTTTTTT. The V gene is TRBV19, the J gene TRBJ1-4; 9 bases align to TRBD1. There are 15 residues in the CDR3. V shed 5 bases, J shed 1 base, and the junction held 2 bases outside the gene matches. Germline CDR1 reads LNHDA; CDR2 reads SQIVND (reference sequence). Full variable domain (outside the CDR3, taken from reference TRBV19 and TRBJ1-4): DGGITQSPKYLFRKEGQNVTLSCEQNLNHDAMYWYRQDPGQGLRLIYYSQIVNDFQKGDIAEGYSVSREKKESFPLTVTSAQKNPTAFYLCASSATGGTNEKLFFGSGTQLSVL.

Written as DNA, the CDR3 is TGTGCCAGCAGCTTGGAAACTAGCACAGATACGCAGTATTTT. Encoded protein: CASSLETSTDTQYF. The genes are TRBV5-4 and TRBJ2-3; no reliable D call. The CDR3 has 14 residues. Trimming shortened V by 0 bases and J by 0 bases, and 5 bases separated the two germline ends. Germline values: CDR1 SGHNT, CDR2 YYREEE (reference sequence).

The chain carries TRBV11-2 and TRBJ2-7, with 10 bases lining up with TRBD2. In germline, CDR1 is SGHAT, CDR2 FQNNGV. The CDR3 consists of 15 residues. With V trimmed by 7 bases and J by 0 bases, 6 bases remained unmatched. The CDR3: CASTSLAGASYEQYF. CDR3 nucleotide sequence: TGTGCCAGCACGTCCCTAGCGGGGGCCTCCTACGAGCAGTACTTC. The full variable domain, rest sourced from reference TRBV11-2 and TRBJ2-7, is EAGVAQSPRYKIIEKRQSVAFWCNPISGHATLYWYQQILGQGPKLLIQFQNNGVVDDSQLPKDRFSAERLKGVDSTLKIQPAKLEDSAVYLCASTSLAGASYEQYFGPGTRLTVT.

The gene calls are TRBV5-1 and TRBJ2-2, with TRBD2 as a possible D gene (5 bases). From germline, CDR1 is SGHRS and CDR2 YFSETQ. V lost 0 bases, J lost 5 bases, and 5 bases lay in between. This CDR3 has 13 amino acids. The DNA for the CDR3 is TGCGCCAGCAGCTTGGGGAGGACCGGGGAGCTGTTTTTT. This translates into CASSLGRTGELFF.

The chain has TRBV2 and TRBJ2-2, with unresolved D. The V end lost 6 bases, the J end lost 0 bases, and 8 bases lay between the germline ends. This CDR3 has 14 residues. CDR1 SNHLY and CDR2 FYNNEI come from the germline V gene. CDR3 residues: CASRLDSNTGELFF. The CDR3 region has the DNA TGTGCCAGCAGATTAGATTCGAACACCGGGGAGCTGTTTTTT.

The sample holds one count of this clone. This chain uses TRBV15 with TRBJ2-7, with 12 bases lining up with TRBD1. Germline V gene sequence: CDR1 LNHNV, CDR2 YYDKDF (reference sequence). V lost 4 bases, J lost 6 bases, and 4 bases stayed unmatched. The length of the CDR3 is 14 residues. The CDR3 bases are TGTGCCACCAGCACCGGGACAGGGGGCAGCGAGCAGTACTTC. Its protein is CATSTGTGGSEQYF.

The gene calls are TRBV7-9 and TRBJ2-7; D unclear. Trimming shortened V by 2 bases and J by 5 bases, and 10 bases separated the two germline ends. This CDR3 has 13 residues. The germline V gene has CDR1 SEHNR and CDR2 FQNEAQ (reference sequence). CDR3 residues: CASSLSTGNEQYF. CDR3 DNA: TGTGCCAGCAGCTTATCGACGGGTAACGAGCAGTACTTC.

The J gene is TRBJ2-7, the V gene TRBV19, with 11 bases that match TRBD1. The V segment lost 4 bases and the J segment 5 bases; nucleotides outside the gene matches: 4. CDR1 and CDR2 from the germline V gene are LNHDA and SQIVND (reference sequence). CDR3 size: 14 residues. The CDR3: CASSTPDRGHEQYF. The CDR3 DNA is TGTGCCAGTAGTACTCCGGACAGGGGGCACGAGCAGTACTTC.

This clone was recorded once. The genes are TRBV18 and TRBJ1-1; a possible D gene is TRBD1 (6 bases). Germline loops: CDR1 KGHSH, CDR2 LQKENI. The CDR3 length is 17 residues. The V end lost 5 bases, the J end lost 0 bases, and 19 bases lay between the germline ends. CDR3 nucleotides: TGTGCCAGCTCATCGTCCCCCCGGACAGAAATGAACACTGAAGCTTTCTTT. The encoded protein is CASSSSPRTEMNTEAFF.

The V and J genes are TRBV6-5 and TRBJ2-7, with a possible D match to TRBD1 (5 bases). Between the trimmed V and J ends, which lost 6 bases and 6 bases, there was a span of 18 bases. The CDR3 loop spans 14 amino acids. CDR1 and CDR2 (germline): MNHEY, SVGAGI. CDR3 DNA sequence: TGTGCCAGCAGGACAGAGACAGCCCTCGGCGAGCAGTACTTC. Its protein is CASRTETALGEQYF.

V usage is TRBV9 and J usage is TRBJ2-7; 10 nucleotides line up with TRBD1. This CDR3 contains 15 residues. V lost 3 bases, J lost 2 bases, and 5 bases stayed unmatched. Germline CDR1 and CDR2: SGDLS and YYNGEE. In nucleotides, the CDR3 is TGTGCCAGCAGCGCCCTAGGACAGGGGGCCTACGAGCAGTACTTC. Its translation: CASSALGQGAYEQYF.

This chain joins TRBV18 and TRBJ1-5; 9 nucleotides align to TRBD1. The V gene end was trimmed by 3 bases and the J gene end by 3 bases; junction bases not matched to a gene: 3. The germline V gene has CDR1 KGHSH and CDR2 LQKENI. This CDR3 comprises 15 residues. In nucleotides, the CDR3 is TGTGCCAGCTCACCGGGACAGGGACACAATCAGCCCCAGCATTTT. Encoded protein: CASSPGQGHNQPQHF.

The J gene is TRBJ2-3, the V gene TRBV7-2, with D hard to call. Trimming left V 5 bases short and J 0 bases short, with 18 bases between. The germline V gene has CDR1 SGHTA and CDR2 FQGNSA. The CDR3 is made up of 17 amino acids. The CDR3 region has the DNA TGTGCCAGCAGCCCACCGACTGCCCTTACTAGCACAGATACGCAGTATTTT. It is translated as CASSPPTALTSTDTQYF.

This chain connects TRBV15 to TRBJ1-1; D perhaps matches TRBD1 (5 bases). The CDR3 consists of 13 residues. The V and J ends lost 7 bases and 1 base respectively, with 10 bases between them. Germline V CDR1 and CDR2: LNHNV, YYDKDF (reference sequence). The CDR3 region has the DNA TGTGCCACCATGTCGGGGGGGAACACTGAAGCTTTCTTT. It is translated as CATMSGGNTEAFF. Together with reference TRBV15 and TRBJ1-1, the CDR3 gives the full variable domain: DAMVIQNPRYQVTQFGKPVTLSCSQTLNHNVMYWYQQKSSQAPKLLFHYYDKDFNNEADTPDNFQSRRPNTSFCFLDIRSPGLGDTAMYLCATMSGGNTEAFFGQGTRLTVV.

About this clone: This specimen includes other DNA sequences encoding the same CDR3. The chain uses TRBV7-9 and TRBJ1-4; 8 bases fit TRBD1. Germline-derived CDR1 and CDR2 are SEHNR and FQNEAQ (reference sequence). J gave up 5 bases and V 0 bases, and 2 bases lay outside the gene matches. This CDR3 spans 15 amino acids. The CDR3 DNA reads as TGTGCCAGCAGCTTAGCGTCAGGGGGCAATGAAAAACTGTTTTTT. This gives the protein CASSLASGGNEKLFF.

The CDR3 bases are TGTGCCAGCAGTTTAAGCGGGAAGTGGTACTTC. Amino acid sequence: CASSLSGKWYF. The gene calls are TRBV28 and TRBJ2-5, with 7 bases lining up with TRBD2. CDR1 is MDHEN and CDR2 is SYDVKM in the germline V gene. The CDR3 runs 11 residues. Unmatched junction bases numbered 4, after V lost 2 bases and J lost 13 bases.

The rearrangement joins TRBV7-2 to TRBJ2-7, with 8 bases fitting TRBD2. With 4 bases clipped from V and 7 bases from J, the junction kept 6 bases outside the gene matches. Per the germline V gene, CDR1 is SGHTA and CDR2 is FQGNSA. CDR3 length: 13 amino acids. The CDR3 loop reads CASSSTSAGEQYF. CDR3 nucleotide sequence: TGTGCCAGCAGCTCGACTAGCGCGGGGGAGCAGTACTTC. Together with reference TRBV7-2 and TRBJ2-7, the CDR3 gives the full variable domain: GAGVSQSPSNKVTEKGKDVELRCDPISGHTALYWYRQSLGQGLEFLIYFQGNSAPDKSGLPSDRFSAERTGGSVSTLTIQRTQQEDSAVYLCASSSTSAGEQYFGPGTRLTVT.

This clone was counted between two and nine times. CDR3 region: CAIKGGSSYNEQFF. DNA for the CDR3: TGTGCCATCAAGGGCGGGAGCTCCTACAATGAGCAGTTCTTC. V and J are TRBV28 and TRBJ2-1; TRBD2 matches 7 bases. J was trimmed by 0 bases and V by 10 bases; bases with no gene match: 6. This CDR3 contains 14 residues. Germline loops: CDR1 MDHEN, CDR2 SYDVKM.

This CDR3 reads CASIGTGGFQPQHF. DNA of the CDR3: TGTGCCAGCATTGGGACAGGGGGCTTTCAGCCCCAGCATTTT. This chain uses TRBV28 with TRBJ1-5, with 12 bases lining up with TRBD1. Germline V gives CDR1 MDHEN, CDR2 SYDVKM. After removal of 7 bases from V and 6 bases from J, the junction contained 4 bases not matched to a gene. This CDR3 contains 14 residues.

The chain employs TRBV7-9 and TRBJ2-7, with D possibly matching TRBD2 (7 bases). V was cut by 1 base and J by 3 bases, with 19 bases left in between. This CDR3 contains 17 residues. Germline V CDR1 and CDR2: SEHNR, FQNEAQ (reference sequence). Here the CDR3 DNA reads TGTGCCAGCAGCTTAGGAGAGTTGGGGGGGCCCATCTACGAGCAGTACTTC. It translates to CASSLGELGGPIYEQYF.

CDR3 sequence (DNA): TGTGCCAGTAGCCAAAGGGCAGCGGTCAACCACAATGAGCAGTTCTTC. It codes for CASSQRAAVNHNEQFF. The chain carries TRBV19 and TRBJ2-1, with a tentative D call TRBD2 (5 bases). CDR1 and CDR2 (germline): LNHDA, SQIVND (reference sequence). The CDR3 contains 16 residues. V gave up 6 bases and J gave up 5 bases, with 20 bases separating them.

This clone was observed a handful of times. V gene TRBV14 combines with J gene TRBJ2-1; D gene uncertain. CDR1 is SGHDN and CDR2 is FVKESK in the germline V gene. The CDR3 runs to 14 residues. Deletions cut 4 bases from V and 9 bases from J, with 16 bases between. The CDR3 DNA reads TGTGCCAGCAGCCCTCCCTTGCCGGTTGCTGAGCAGTTCTTC. Translation: CASSPPLPVAEQFF.